The clone carrying this T cell receptor beta chain was found many times. Its antigen remains unknown. This sample is drawn from a study of identical twins. Study-wide points: Reduced insertions were recorded for abundant cord blood beta clonotypes, with no such pattern in memory repertoires. For out-of-frame alpha sequences shared by twins, low generation probability was in excess. Models underestimated TCR alpha sharing (out-of-frame) in monozygotic twins.

Template switching (which added a universal primer site) was used, and cDNA carried unique molecular identifiers. TCRdb re-derived calls from the 5' RACE reads in MiXCR, one entry per CDR3 protein. The data hold approximately 220,000 distinct CDR3 sequences, with around 8% observed a single time. Trimming left V 6 bases short and J 1 base short, with 9 bases between. The CDR3 spans 14 residues. Germline CDR1 and CDR2: MNHNS and SASEGT. The sample was also linked to a second study, of yellow fever vaccine responses in identical twins.

This chain joins TRBV6-1 and TRBJ2-2; no reliable D call. Sequencing used memory (CD45RO+) T cells sorted from blood. The TCR sequence derives from a woman younger than 35 in good health. The CDR3 DNA sequence: TGTGCCAGCAGCCAGGTTTTGAACACCGGGGAGCTGTTTTTT. This gives the protein CASSQVLNTGELFF.